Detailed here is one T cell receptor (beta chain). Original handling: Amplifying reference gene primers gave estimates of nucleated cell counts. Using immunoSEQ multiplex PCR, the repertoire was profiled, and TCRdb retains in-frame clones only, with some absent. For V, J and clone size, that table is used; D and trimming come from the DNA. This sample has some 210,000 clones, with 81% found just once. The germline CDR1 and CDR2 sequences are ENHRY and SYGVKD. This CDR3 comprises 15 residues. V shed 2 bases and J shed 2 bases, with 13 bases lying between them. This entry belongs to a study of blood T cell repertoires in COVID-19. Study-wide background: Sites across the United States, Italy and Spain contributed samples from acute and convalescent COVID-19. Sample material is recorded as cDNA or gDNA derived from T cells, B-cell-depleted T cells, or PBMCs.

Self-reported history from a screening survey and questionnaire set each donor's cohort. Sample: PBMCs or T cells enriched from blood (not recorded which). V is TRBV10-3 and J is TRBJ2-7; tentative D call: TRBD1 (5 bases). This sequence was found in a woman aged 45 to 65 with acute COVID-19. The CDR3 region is CAISEPVREAYEQYF. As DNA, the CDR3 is TGTGCCATCAGTGAGCCCGTCAGGGAAGCCTACGAGCAGTACTTC.